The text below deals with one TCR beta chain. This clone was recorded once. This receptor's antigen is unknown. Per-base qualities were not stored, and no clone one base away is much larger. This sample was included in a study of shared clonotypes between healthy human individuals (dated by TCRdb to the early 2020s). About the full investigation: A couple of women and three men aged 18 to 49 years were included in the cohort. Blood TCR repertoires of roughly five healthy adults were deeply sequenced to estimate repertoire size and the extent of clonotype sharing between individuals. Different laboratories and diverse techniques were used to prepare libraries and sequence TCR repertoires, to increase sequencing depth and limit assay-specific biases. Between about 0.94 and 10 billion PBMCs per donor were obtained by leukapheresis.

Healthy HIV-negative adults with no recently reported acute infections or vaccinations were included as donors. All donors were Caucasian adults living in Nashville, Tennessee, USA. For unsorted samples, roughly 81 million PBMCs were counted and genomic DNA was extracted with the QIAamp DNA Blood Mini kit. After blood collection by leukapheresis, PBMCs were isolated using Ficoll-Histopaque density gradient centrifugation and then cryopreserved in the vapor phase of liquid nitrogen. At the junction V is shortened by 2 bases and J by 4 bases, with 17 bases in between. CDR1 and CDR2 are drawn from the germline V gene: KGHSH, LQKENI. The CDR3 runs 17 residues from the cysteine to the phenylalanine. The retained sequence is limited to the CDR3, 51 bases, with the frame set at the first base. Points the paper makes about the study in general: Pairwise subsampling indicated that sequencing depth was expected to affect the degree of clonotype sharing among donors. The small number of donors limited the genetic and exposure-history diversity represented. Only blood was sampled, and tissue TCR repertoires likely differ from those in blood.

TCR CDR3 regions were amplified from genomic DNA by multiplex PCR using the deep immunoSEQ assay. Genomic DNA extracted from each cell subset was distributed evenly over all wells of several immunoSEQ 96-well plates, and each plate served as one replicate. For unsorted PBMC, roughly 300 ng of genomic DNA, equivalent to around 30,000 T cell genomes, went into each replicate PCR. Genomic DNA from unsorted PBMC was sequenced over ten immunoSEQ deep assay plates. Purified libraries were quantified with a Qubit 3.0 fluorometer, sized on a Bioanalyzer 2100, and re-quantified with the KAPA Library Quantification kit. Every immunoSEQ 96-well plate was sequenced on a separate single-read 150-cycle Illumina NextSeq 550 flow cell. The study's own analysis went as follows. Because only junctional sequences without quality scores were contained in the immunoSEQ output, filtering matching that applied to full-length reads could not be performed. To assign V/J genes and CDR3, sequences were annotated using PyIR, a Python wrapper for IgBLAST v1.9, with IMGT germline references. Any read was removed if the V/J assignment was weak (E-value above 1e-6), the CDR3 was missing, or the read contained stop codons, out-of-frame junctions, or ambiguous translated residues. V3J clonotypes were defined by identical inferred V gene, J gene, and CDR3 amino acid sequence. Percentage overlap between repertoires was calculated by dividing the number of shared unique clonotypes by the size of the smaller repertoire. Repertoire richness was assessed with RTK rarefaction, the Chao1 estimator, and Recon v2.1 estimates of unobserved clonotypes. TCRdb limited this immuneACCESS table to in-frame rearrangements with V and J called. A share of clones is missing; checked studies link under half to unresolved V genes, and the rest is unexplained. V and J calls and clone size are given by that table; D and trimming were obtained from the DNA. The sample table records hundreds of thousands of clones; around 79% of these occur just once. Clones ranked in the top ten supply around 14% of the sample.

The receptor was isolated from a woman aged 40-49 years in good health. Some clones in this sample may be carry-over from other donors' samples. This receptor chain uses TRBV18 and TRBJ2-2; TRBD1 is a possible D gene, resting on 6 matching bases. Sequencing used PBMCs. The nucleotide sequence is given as TGTGCCAGCTCACCAAATACCGGGACACCCTCCACCGGGGAGCTGTTTTTT. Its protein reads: CASSPNTGTPSTGELFF.